This entry is about one TCR beta chain. Total RNA input per TCR library was roughly 3,500 ng. TCRdb reprocessed the 5' RACE reads and stores each CDR3 protein as one record, lacking DNA. The sample has approximately 420,000 distinct CDR3 sequences. The data derive from a study of monozygotic twins with inflammatory bowel disease. In germline, CDR1 is LNHDA, CDR2 SQIVND (reference sequence). This CDR3 spans 15 amino acids. This chain connects TRBV19 to TRBJ2-1; TCRdb's assignment of TRBD2 cannot be checked, as there is no DNA. The sample consisted of blood. The sequence was collected from a human donor with ulcerative colitis or Crohn's disease, or a healthy co-twin of an affected twin (not recorded which). The CDR3: CASSIEGTSGNEQFF.